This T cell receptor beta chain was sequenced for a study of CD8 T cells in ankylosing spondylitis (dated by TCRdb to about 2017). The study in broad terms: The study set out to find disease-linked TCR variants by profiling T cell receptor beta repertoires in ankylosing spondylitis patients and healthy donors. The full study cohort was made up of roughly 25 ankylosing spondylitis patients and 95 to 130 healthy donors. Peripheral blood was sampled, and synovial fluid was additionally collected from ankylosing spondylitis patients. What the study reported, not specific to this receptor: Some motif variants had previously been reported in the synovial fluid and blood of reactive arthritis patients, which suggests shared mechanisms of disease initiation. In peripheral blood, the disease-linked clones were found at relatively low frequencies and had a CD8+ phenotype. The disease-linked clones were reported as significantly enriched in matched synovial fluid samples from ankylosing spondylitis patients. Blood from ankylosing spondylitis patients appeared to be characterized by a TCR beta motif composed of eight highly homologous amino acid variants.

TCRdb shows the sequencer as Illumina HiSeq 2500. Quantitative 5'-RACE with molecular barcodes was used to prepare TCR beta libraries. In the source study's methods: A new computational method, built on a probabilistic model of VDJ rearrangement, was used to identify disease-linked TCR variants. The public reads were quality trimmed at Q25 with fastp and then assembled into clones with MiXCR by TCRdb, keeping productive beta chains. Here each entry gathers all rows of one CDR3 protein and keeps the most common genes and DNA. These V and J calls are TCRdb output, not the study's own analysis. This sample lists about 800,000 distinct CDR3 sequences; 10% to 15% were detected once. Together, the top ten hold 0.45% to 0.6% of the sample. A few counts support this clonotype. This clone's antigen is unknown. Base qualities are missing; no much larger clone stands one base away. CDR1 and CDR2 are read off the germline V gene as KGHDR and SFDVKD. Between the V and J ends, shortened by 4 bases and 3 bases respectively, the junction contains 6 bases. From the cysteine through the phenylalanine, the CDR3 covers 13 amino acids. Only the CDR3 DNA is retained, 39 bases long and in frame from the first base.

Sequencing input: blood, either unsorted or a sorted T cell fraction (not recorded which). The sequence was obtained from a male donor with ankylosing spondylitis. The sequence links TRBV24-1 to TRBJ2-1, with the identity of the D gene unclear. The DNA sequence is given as TGTGCCACCAGTGACCGACACTACAATGAGCAGTTCTTC. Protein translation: CATSDRHYNEQFF.